The clone carrying this T cell receptor beta chain was detected only once. With 5 bases clipped from V and 6 bases from J, the junction kept 7 bases outside the gene matches. This CDR3 region has 15 residues. Germline V gene sequence: CDR1 SGHVS, CDR2 FNYEAQ. The sample comes from a study of blood T cell repertoires in COVID-19. At the level of the study: The United States, Italy and Spain were the sources of the acute and convalescent COVID-19 samples.

In the original workflow: Using reference gene primer amplification, nucleated cell counts were estimated. Libraries were prepared by immunoSEQ multiplex PCR; TCRdb keeps only in-frame clonotypes and omits some of them. V, J and clone size are taken as reported in that table, and D and trimming were inferred from the DNA itself. The sample lists about 190,000 clones, around nine tenths occurring once. Sequencing used peripheral blood. This receptor was identified in a man aged 35 to 55 with acute or convalescent COVID-19. The V call is TRBV7-6, the J call TRBJ2-1, with 10 bases fitting TRBD2. The CDR3 sequence: CASSALAGWVNEQFF. CDR3 coding DNA: TGTGCCAGCAGCGCACTAGCGGGGTGGGTCAATGAGCAGTTCTTC.